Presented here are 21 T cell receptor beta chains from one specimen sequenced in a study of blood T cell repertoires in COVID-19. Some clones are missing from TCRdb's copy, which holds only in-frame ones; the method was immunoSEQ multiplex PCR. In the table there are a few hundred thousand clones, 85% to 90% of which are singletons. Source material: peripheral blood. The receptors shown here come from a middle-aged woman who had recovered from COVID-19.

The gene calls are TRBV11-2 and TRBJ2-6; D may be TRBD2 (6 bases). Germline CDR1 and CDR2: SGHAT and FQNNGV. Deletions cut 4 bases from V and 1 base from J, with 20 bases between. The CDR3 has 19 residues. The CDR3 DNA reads TGTGCCAGCAGCTCCCGGATCCGGGGACTCCAGTCTGGGGCCAACGTCCTGACTTTC. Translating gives CASSSRIRGLQSGANVLTF.

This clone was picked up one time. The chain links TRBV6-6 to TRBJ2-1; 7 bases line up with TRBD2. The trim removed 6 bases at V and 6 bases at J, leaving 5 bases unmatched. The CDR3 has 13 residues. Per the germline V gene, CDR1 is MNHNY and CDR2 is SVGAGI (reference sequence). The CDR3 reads CASSLGGFNEQFF. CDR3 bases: TGTGCCAGCAGCCTGGGGGGGTTCAATGAGCAGTTCTTC.

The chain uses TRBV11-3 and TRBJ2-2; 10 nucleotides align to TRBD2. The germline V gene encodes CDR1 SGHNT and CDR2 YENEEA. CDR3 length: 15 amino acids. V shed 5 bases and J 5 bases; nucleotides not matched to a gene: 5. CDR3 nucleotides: TGTGCCAGCAGCCGGAGGACTAGCGGTACCGGGGAGCTGTTTTTT. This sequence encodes CASSRRTSGTGELFF.

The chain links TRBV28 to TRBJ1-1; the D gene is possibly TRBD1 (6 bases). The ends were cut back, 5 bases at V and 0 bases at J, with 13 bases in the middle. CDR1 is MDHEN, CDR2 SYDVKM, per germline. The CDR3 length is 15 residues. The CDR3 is CASSPRDNLNTEAFF. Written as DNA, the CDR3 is TGTGCCAGCAGTCCTCGGGACAACTTGAACACTGAAGCTTTCTTT.

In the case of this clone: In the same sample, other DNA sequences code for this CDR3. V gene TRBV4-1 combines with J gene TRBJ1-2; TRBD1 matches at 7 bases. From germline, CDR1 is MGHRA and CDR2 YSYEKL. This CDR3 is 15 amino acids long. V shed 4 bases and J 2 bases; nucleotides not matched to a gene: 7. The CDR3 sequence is CASSLRAGGNYGYTF. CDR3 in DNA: TGCGCCAGCAGCCTCCGAGCAGGGGGAAACTATGGCTACACCTTC.

CDR3 residues: CATSDPRGTGVDEQFF. In nucleotides, the CDR3 is TGTGCCACCAGTGACCCCCGGGGGACCGGTGTGGATGAGCAGTTCTTC. This chain uses TRBV24-1 with TRBJ2-1, with D tentatively TRBD2 (6 bases). V lost 4 bases and J 8 bases, leaving 20 bases between the germline ends. CDR1 and CDR2 from the germline V gene are KGHDR and SFDVKD. CDR3 length equals 16 residues.

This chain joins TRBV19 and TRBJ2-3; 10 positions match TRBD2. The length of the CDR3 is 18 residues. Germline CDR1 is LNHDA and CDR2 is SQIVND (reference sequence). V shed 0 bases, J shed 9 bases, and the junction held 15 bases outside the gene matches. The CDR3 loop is CASSIDPPSLAGVETQYF. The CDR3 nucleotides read TGTGCCAGTAGTATAGATCCTCCCTCCCTAGCGGGAGTCGAAACGCAGTATTTT.

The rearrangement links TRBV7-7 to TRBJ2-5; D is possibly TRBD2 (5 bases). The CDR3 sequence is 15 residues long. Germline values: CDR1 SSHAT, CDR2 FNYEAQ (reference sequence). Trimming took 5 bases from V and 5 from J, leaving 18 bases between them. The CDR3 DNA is TGTGCCAGCAGCGCGCGGATAGGAGGCGGGGAGACCCAGTACTTC. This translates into CASSARIGGGETQYF. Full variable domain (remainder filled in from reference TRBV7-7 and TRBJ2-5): GAGVSQSPRYKVTKRGQDVTLRCDPISSHATLYWYQQALGQGPEFLTYFNYEAQPDKSGLPSDRFSAERPEGSISTLTIQRTEQRDSAMYRCASSARIGGGETQYFGPGTRLLVL.

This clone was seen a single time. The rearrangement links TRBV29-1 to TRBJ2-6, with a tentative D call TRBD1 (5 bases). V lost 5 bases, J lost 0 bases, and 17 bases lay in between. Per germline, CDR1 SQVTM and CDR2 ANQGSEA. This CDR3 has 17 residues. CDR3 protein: CSVIFIDRTSGANVLTF. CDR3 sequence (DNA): TGCAGCGTTATCTTTATTGACAGAACCTCTGGGGCCAACGTCCTGACTTTC.

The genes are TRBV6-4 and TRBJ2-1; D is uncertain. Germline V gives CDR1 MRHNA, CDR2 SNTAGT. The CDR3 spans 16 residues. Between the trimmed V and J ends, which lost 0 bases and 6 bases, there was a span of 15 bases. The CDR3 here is CASSDSGLGASNEQFF. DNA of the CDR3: TGTGCCAGCAGTGACTCAGGTTTAGGAGCCAGCAATGAGCAGTTCTTC.

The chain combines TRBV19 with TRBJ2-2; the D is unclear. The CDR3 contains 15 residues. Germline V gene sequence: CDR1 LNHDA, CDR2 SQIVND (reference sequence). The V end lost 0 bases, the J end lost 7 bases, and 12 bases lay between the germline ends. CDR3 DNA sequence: TGTGCCAGTAGTATAGAAGGCATCGGGTACGGGGAGCTGTTTTTT. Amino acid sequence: CASSIEGIGYGELFF.

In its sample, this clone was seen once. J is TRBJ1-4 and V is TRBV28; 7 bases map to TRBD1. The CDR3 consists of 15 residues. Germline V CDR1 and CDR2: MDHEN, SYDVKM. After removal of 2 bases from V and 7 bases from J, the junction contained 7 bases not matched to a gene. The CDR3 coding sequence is TGTGCCAGCAGTTTACCTACAGGGGCGAGTGAAAAACTGTTTTTT. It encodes CASSLPTGASEKLFF.

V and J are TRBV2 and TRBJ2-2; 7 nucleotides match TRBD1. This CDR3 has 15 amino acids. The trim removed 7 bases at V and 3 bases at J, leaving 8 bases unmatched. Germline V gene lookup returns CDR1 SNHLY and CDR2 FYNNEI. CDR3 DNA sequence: TGTGCCAGCAAGAGGGGGCCCCAATACACCGGGGAGCTGTTTTTT. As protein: CASKRGPQYTGELFF.

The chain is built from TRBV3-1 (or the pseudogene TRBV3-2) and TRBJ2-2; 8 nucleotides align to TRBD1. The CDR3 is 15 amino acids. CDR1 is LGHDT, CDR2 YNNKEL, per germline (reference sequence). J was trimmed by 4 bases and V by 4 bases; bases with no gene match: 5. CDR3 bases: TGTGCCAGCAGCCTTAGAGGGACAGGCACCGGGGAGCTGTTTTTT. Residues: CASSLRGTGTGELFF.

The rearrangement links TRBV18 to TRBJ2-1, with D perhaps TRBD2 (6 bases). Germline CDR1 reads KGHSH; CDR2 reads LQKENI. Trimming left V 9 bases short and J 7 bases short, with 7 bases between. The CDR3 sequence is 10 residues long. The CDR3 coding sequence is TGTGCCAGTGGGGGGAATGAGCAGTTCTTC. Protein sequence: CASGGNEQFF.

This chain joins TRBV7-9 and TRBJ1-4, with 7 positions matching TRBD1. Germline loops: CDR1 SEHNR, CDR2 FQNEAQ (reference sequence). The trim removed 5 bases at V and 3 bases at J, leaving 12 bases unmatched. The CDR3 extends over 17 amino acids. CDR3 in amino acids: CASSRVTGQASNEKLFF. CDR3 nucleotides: TGTGCCAGCAGCCGAGTGACCGGACAGGCCTCTAATGAAAAACTGTTTTTT.

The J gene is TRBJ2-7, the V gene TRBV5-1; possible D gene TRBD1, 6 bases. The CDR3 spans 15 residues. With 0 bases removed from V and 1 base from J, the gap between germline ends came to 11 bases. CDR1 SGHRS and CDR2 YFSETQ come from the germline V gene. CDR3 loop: CASSLVSGTSYEQYF. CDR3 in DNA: TGCGCCAGCAGCTTGGTGTCCGGGACATCCTACGAGCAGTACTTC.

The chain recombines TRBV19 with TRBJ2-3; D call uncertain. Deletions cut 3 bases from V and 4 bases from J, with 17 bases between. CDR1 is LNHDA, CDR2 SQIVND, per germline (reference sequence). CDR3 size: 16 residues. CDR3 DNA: TGTGCCAGTAGTATCTCCAGGATTACCACATCAGATACGCAGTATTTT. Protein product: CASSISRITTSDTQYF.

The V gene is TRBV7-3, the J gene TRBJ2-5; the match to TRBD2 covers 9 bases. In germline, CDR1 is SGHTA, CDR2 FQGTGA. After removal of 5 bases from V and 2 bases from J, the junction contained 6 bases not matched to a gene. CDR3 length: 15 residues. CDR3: CASSRSGGWQETQYF. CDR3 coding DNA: TGTGCCAGCAGCCGCAGCGGGGGGTGGCAAGAGACCCAGTACTTC.

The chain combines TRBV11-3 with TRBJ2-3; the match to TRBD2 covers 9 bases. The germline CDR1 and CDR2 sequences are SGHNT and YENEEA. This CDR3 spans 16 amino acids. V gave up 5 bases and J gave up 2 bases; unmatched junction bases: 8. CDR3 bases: TGTGCCAGCAGCCCCGGGTTAGCGGGAGTCACAGATACGCAGTATTTT. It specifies CASSPGLAGVTDTQYF.

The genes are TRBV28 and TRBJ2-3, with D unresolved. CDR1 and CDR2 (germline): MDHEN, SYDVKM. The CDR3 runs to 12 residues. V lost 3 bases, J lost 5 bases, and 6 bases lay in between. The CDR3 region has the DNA TGTGCCAGCAGTTTCCCTATAGATACGCAGTATTTT. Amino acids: CASSFPIDTQYF. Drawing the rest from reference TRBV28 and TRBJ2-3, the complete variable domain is DVKVTQSSRYLVKRTGEKVFLECVQDMDHENMFWYRQDPGLGLRLIYFSYDVKMKEKGDIPEGYSVSREKKERFSLILESASTNQTSMYLCASSFPIDTQYFGPGTRLTVL.